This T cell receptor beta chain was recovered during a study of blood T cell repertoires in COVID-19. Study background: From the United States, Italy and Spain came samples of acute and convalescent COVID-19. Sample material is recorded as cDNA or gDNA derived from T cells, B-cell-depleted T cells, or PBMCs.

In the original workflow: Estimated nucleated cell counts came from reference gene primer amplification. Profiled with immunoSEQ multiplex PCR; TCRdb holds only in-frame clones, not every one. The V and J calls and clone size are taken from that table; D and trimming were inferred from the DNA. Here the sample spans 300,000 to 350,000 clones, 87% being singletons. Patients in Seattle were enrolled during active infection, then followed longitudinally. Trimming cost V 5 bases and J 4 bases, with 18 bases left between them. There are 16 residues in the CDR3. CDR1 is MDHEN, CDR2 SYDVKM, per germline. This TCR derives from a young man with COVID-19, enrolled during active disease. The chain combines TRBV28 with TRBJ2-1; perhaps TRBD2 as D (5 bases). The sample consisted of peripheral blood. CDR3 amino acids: CASSPGDARGYNEQFF. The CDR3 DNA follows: TGTGCCAGCAGTCCCGGAGACGCCCGGGGTTACAATGAGCAGTTCTTC.